This TCR beta chain was recorded in a study of identical twins. Findings and limits, study-wide: Conclusions were based on cross-sectional statistical analysis, without following the same donors.

Notes on this clonotype: No antigen is known for it.

The cDNA had a unique molecular identifier and a template-switch universal primer site. One entry per CDR3 protein, called by TCRdb with MiXCR from the 5' RACE reads. The sample carries about 200,000 distinct CDR3 sequences, about 10% recorded once. V lost 1 base and J 4 bases, leaving 7 bases between the germline ends. The CDR3 length is 13 residues. CDR1 SGHTA and CDR2 FQGNSA come from the germline V gene. Sequenced material: memory T cells sorted from blood. The chain recombines TRBV7-2 with TRBJ1-2; D ambiguous. The clonotype was recovered from a man aged 50 to 60 in good health. In DNA form, the CDR3 reads TGTGCCAGCAGCTTAGAAAGTAGCTATGGCTACACCTTC. Protein product: CASSLESSYGYTF.